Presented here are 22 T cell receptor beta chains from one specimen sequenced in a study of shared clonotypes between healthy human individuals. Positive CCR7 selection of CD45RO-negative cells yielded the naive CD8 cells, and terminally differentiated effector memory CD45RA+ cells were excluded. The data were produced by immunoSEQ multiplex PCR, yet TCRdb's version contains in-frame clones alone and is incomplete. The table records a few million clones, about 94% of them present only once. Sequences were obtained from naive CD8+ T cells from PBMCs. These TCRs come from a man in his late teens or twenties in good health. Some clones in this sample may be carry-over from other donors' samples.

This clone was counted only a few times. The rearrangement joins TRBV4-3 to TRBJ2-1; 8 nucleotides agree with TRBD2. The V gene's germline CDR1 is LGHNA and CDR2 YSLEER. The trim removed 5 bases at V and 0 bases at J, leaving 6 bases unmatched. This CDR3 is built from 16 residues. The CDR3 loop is CASSKIAGSSYNEQFF. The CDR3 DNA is TGCGCCAGCAGCAAAATAGCGGGATCCTCCTACAATGAGCAGTTCTTC.

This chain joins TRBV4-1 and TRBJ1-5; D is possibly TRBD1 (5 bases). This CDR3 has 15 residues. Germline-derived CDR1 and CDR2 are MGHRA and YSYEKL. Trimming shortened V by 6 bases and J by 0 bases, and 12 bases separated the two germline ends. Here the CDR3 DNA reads TGCGCCAGCAGACAGACAGTCTATAGCAATCAGCCCCAGCATTTT. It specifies CASRQTVYSNQPQHF.

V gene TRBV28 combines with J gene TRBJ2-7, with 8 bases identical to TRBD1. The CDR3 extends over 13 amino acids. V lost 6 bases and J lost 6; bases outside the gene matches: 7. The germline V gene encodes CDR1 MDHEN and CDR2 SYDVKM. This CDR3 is CASSTGQVSEQYF. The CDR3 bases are TGTGCCAGCAGCACGGGACAGGTGTCCGAGCAGTACTTC.

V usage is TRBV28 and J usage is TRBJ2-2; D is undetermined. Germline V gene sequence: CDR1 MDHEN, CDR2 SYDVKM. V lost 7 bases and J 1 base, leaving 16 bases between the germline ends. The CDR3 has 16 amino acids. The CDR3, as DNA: TGTGCCAGCACTAGGCGTGGGCTCCTGAACACCGGGGAGCTGTTTTTT. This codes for CASTRRGLLNTGELFF.

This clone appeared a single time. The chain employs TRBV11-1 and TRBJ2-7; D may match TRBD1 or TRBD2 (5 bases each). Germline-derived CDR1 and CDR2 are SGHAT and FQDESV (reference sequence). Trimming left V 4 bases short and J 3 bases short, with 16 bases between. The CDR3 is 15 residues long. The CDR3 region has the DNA TGTGCCAGCAGCTCTCGCCGGGACGGAGACTACGAGCAGTACTTC. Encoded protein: CASSSRRDGDYEQYF.

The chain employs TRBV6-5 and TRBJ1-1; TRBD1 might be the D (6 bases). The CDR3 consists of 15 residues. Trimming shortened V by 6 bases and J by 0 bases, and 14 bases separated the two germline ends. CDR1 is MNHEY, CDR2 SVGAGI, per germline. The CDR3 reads CASSWDQGMNTEAFF. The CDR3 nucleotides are TGTGCCAGCAGCTGGGATCAGGGGATGAACACTGAAGCTTTCTTT.

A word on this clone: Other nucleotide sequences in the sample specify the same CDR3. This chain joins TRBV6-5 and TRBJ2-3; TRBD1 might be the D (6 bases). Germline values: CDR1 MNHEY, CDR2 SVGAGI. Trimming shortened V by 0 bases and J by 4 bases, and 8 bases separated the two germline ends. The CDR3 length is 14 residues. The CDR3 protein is CASSYSTGSDTQYF. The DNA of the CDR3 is TGTGCCAGCAGTTACTCGACAGGATCAGATACGCAGTATTTT.

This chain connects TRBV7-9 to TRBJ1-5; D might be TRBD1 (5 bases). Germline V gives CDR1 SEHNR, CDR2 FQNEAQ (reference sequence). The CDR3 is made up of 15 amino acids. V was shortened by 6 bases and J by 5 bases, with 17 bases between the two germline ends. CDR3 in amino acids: CASSPLWDLDQPQHF. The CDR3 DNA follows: TGTGCCAGCAGTCCCCTTTGGGACCTTGATCAGCCCCAGCATTTT.

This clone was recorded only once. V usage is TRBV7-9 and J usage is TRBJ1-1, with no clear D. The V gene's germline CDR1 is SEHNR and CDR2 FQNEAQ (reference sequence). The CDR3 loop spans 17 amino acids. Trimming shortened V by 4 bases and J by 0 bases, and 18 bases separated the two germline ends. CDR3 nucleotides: TGTGCCAGCAGCTCAGAGGAGGTCGGGCCAATGAACACTGAAGCTTTCTTT. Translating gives CASSSEEVGPMNTEAFF.

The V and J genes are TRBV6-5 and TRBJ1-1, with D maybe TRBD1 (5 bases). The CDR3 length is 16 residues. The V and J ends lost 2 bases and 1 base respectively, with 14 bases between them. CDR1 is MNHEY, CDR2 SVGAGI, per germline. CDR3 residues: CASSYPVGGPNTEAFF. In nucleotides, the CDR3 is TGTGCCAGCAGTTACCCTGTCGGGGGACCGAACACTGAAGCTTTCTTT.

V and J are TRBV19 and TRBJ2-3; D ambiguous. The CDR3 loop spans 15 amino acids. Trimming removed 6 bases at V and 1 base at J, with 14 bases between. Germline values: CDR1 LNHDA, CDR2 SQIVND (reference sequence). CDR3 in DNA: TGTGCCAGTAGCCCATTCTATGTGGGCACAGATACGCAGTATTTT. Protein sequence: CASSPFYVGTDTQYF.

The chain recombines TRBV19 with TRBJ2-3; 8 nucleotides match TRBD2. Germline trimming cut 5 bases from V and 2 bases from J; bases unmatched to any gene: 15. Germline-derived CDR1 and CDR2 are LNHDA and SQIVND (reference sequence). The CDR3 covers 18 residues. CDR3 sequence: CASSQPGLVLGPTDTQYF. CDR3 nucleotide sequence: TGTGCCAGTAGTCAACCGGGACTAGTGTTGGGTCCCACAGATACGCAGTATTTT. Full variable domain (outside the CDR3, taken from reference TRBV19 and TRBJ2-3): DGGITQSPKYLFRKEGQNVTLSCEQNLNHDAMYWYRQDPGQGLRLIYYSQIVNDFQKGDIAEGYSVSREKKESFPLTVTSAQKNPTAFYLCASSQPGLVLGPTDTQYFGPGTRLTVL.

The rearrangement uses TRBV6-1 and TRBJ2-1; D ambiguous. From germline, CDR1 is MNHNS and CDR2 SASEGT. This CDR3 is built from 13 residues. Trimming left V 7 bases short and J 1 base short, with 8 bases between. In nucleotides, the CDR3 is TGTGCCAGCACTGGCCGATCCTACAATGAGCAGTTCTTC. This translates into CASTGRSYNEQFF.

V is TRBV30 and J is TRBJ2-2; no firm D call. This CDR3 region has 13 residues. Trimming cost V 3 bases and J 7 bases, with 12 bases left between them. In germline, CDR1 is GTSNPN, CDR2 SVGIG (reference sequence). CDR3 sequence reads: CAWRGIGGGELFF. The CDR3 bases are TGTGCCTGGAGAGGCATAGGTGGCGGGGAGCTGTTTTTT.

CDR3 DNA: TGTGCCAGCAGCACTCGGGACAGGGCCGGTGACGCGAAGGCCCAGTACTTC. Its translation: CASSTRDRAGDAKAQYF. The J gene is TRBJ2-5, the V gene TRBV27, with TRBD1 matching 9 bases. Losses at the gene ends were 6 bases for V and 9 bases for J; bases not matched to a gene: 20. The CDR3 covers 17 residues. In germline, CDR1 is MNHEY, CDR2 SMNVEV (reference sequence).

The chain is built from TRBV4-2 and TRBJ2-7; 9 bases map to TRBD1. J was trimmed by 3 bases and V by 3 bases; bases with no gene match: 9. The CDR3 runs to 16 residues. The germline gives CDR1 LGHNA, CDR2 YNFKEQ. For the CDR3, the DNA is TGTGCCAGCAGCCAGCCAATGGGACAGGGTGTCTACGAGCAGTACTTC. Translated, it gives CASSQPMGQGVYEQYF.

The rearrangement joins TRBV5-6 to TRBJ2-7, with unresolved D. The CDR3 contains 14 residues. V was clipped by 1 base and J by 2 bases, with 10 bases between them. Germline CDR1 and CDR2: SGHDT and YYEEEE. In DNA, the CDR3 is TGTGCCAGCAGCTTGATCTCAAGAACCTACGAGCAGTACTTC. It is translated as CASSLISRTYEQYF.

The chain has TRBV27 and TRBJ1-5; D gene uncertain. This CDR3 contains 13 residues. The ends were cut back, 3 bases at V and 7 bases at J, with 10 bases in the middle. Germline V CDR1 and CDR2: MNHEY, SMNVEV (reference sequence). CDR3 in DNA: TGTGCCAGCAGTTTCGACGAGTGGCAGCCCCAGCATTTT. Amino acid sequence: CASSFDEWQPQHF.

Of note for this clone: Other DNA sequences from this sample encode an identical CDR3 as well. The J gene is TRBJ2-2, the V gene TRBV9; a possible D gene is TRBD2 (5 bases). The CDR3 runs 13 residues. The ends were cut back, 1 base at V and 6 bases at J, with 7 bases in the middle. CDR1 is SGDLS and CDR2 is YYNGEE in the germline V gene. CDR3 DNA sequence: TGTGCCAGCAGCGTAACCGGGGCCGGGGAGCTGTTTTTT. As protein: CASSVTGAGELFF.

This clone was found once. The CDR3 DNA sequence: TGCAGCGTTGAATGGGTCAGCGGGAGAACCGGGGAGCTGTTTTTT. As protein: CSVEWVSGRTGELFF. V is TRBV29-1 and J is TRBJ2-2; 8 bases map to TRBD2. Germline V gene sequence: CDR1 SQVTM, CDR2 ANQGSEA. This CDR3 contains 15 residues. The ends lost 2 bases at V and 5 bases at J; junction bases unmatched: 7.

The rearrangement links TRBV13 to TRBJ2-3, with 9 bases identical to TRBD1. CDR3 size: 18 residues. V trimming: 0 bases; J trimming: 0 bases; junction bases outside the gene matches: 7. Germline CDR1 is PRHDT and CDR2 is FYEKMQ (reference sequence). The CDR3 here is CASSLGRYDRGSTDTQYF. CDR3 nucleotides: TGTGCCAGCAGCTTAGGACGGTATGACAGGGGGAGCACAGATACGCAGTATTTT.

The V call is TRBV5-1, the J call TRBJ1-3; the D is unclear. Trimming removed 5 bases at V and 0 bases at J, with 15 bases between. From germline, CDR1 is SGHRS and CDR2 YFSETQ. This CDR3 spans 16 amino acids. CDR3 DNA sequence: TGCGCCAGCAGGCAGACTTCGGCGGGCTCTGGAAACACCATATATTTT. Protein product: CASRQTSAGSGNTIYF.